This is a list of T cell receptor beta chains from one sample in a study of blood T cell repertoires in COVID-19. The method was immunoSEQ multiplex PCR; TCRdb's version includes in-frame clones alone and lacks a portion of them. The sample has 110,000 or so clones; less than 75% are singletons. The sample taken for sequencing was peripheral blood. The receptors stem from a middle-aged woman with acute or convalescent COVID-19. Each CDR3 is given with its conserved first and last residue. A D gene is named only where the DNA matches it firmly. Size tells how often a clone was seen (once, few, many) or the class of an expanded clone, and some rows leave it out.

V gene,clone size,J gene,D gene,CDR3 DNA,CDR3 protein
TRBV4-1,few,TRBJ1-6,TRBD1,TGCGCCAGCAGCCAAGACCCAACGACAGGGAAATATAATTCACCCCTCCACTTT,CASSQDPTTGKYNSPLHF
TRBV9,.,TRBJ2-3,.,TGTGCCAGCAGCGTAGGGGACAACTCTGACCGTCCGCAGTATTTT,CASSVGDNSDRPQYF
TRBV12-5,.,TRBJ2-3,TRBD2,TGTGCTAGTGGTTTGCCCCCCCGGGTAGCGGGGGTCACAGATACGCAGTATTTT,CASGLPPRVAGVTDTQYF
TRBV13,.,TRBJ2-1,.,TGTGCCAGCAGCTTAAGGGGTGTCAGGGGTAATGAGCAGTTCTTC,CASSLRGVRGNEQFF
TRBV12-3/TRBV12-4,few,TRBJ2-1,.,TGTGCCAGCAGTTTCCACGGGTACAATGAGCAGTTCTTC,CASSFHGYNEQFF
TRBV28,few,TRBJ2-3,TRBD2,TGTGCCAGCAGTTTCCCCGGACACACTAGCGGGGGTTACACAGATACGCAGTATTTT,CASSFPGHTSGGYTDTQYF
TRBV6-6,.,TRBJ2-6,.,TGTGCCACCTTTACGGTATTGGGGGCCAACGTCCTGACTTTC,CATFTVLGANVLTF
TRBV6-4,few,TRBJ2-1,TRBD2,TGTGCCAGCAGTCCGACTAGCGGGGACTACAATGAGCAGTTCTTC,CASSPTSGDYNEQFF
TRBV6-2/TRBV6-3,.,TRBJ2-2,TRBD2,TGTGCCAGCAGTTACGGGGGGGCCGGGGAGCTGTTTTTT,CASSYGGAGELFF
TRBV7-2,.,TRBJ2-7,TRBD2,TGTGCCAGCAGCTTACCCCTCGGTTTGGCGGGGGGAGACTACGAGCAGTACTTC,CASSLPLGLAGGDYEQYF